These 2 T cell receptor beta chains came from one sample sequenced in a study of T-cell memory formation after mild COVID-19. TCRdb analysed the 5' RACE reads with MiXCR anew, one entry per CDR3 protein. The repertoire consists of 200,000 to 300,000 distinct CDR3 sequences, with 15% occurring once and the leading ten covering 2.1%. The sequenced sample consisted of PBMCs or a T cell subset sorted from them (not recorded which). The origin of the receptors is an adult woman who had mild COVID-19 (a few samples of this study predate the infection). Cell type and time point are not known.

The genes are TRBV21-1 and TRBJ2-7; the table's D call, TRBD1, was not checked against the DNA. TRBV21-1 is labeled a pseudogene. The CDR3 runs to 14 residues. CDR3 amino acids: CASSKTGTAYEQYF. The CDR3 DNA is TGTGCCAGCAGCAAGACAGGGACGGCCTACGAGCAGTACTTC.

This clonotype turned up a few times. This chain uses TRBV20-1 with TRBJ1-2; 8 bases match TRBD1. V trimming: 7 bases; J trimming: 4 bases; junction bases outside the gene matches: 17. The germline V gene encodes CDR1 DFQATT and CDR2 SNEGSKA (reference sequence). The CDR3 has 16 residues. CDR3 amino acids: CSVHQGAGRRTYGYTF. In DNA form, the CDR3 reads TGCAGTGTTCATCAGGGGGCAGGAAGGCGGACCTATGGCTACACCTTC.